These 18 T cell receptor beta chains came from one sample sequenced in a study of T-cell memory formation after mild COVID-19. TCRdb re-called the 5' RACE reads with MiXCR, one entry per CDR3 protein. Of 98,000 or so distinct CDR3 sequences listed, about 18% are singletons. The sequenced sample consisted of PBMCs or a T cell subset sorted from them (not recorded which). These receptors were taken from a man younger than 30 who had mild COVID-19 (a few samples of this study predate the infection). Cell type and time point are not known.

This CDR3 reads CASSLNAGRITDTQYF. The CDR3, as DNA: TGTGCCAGCAGTTTAAACGCAGGGCGGATCACAGATACGCAGTATTTT. This chain connects TRBV12-3 or TRBV12-4 to TRBJ2-3; TRBD1 is a possible D gene (5 bases). V lost 2 bases and J lost 2, with 14 bases in between. The CDR3 runs to 16 residues.

The chain is built from TRBV7-3 and TRBJ1-1; D perhaps matches TRBD1 (5 bases). Trimming took 1 base from V and 3 from J, leaving 9 bases between them. CDR1 is SGHTA and CDR2 is FQGTGA in the germline V gene. The CDR3 length is 14 residues. The DNA of the CDR3 is TGTGCCAGCAGCTTAAGGGGCGGGGACACTGAAGCTTTCTTT. Its protein is CASSLRGGDTEAFF. Full variable domain (remainder filled in from reference TRBV7-3 and TRBJ1-1): GAGVSQTPSNKVTEKGKYVELRCDPISGHTALYWYRQSLGQGPEFLIYFQGTGAADDSGLPNDRFFAVRPEGSVSTLKIQRTERGDSAVYLCASSLRGGDTEAFFGQGTRLTVV.

The chain employs TRBV5-5 and TRBJ1-5; D uncertain. The V end was cut by 6 bases, the J end by 4 bases, with 11 bases between. Per the germline V gene, CDR1 is SGHKS and CDR2 is YYEKEE (reference sequence). The CDR3 consists of 13 residues. CDR3 protein: CASKAERNQPQHF. The CDR3 DNA is TGTGCCAGCAAGGCAGAGCGTAATCAGCCCCAGCATTTT.

The V gene is TRBV4-3, the J gene TRBJ1-2, with D unclear. Trimming stripped 0 bases from V and 4 bases from J, with 12 bases between. The CDR3 runs to 15 residues. In germline, CDR1 is LGHNA, CDR2 YSLEER. CDR3 loop: CASSQEPAQGYGYTF. CDR3 in DNA: TGCGCCAGCAGCCAAGAACCCGCGCAAGGCTATGGCTACACCTTC.

The chain carries TRBV12-3 or TRBV12-4 and TRBJ2-3; 13 bases match TRBD2. CDR3 size: 15 residues. The junction had 4 bases not matched to a gene; V was cut back by 5 bases and J by 5 bases. The CDR3 loop reads CASSLGLAGVDTQYF. The CDR3 region has the DNA TGTGCCAGCAGTCTAGGACTAGCGGGGGTAGATACGCAGTATTTT.

V and J are TRBV5-1 and TRBJ2-1; perhaps TRBD2 as D (6 bases). The CDR3 is 15 residues long. Germline CDR1 reads SGHRS; CDR2 reads YFSETQ. V gave up 3 bases and J gave up 5 bases, with 15 bases separating them. The CDR3 coding sequence is TGCGCCAGCAGCTCCAACTTAGCGGCCAACAATGAGCAGTTCTTC. This translates into CASSSNLAANNEQFF.

This chain connects TRBV12-3 or TRBV12-4 to TRBJ2-7; D perhaps matches TRBD2 (5 bases). The CDR3 is 18 residues long. Trimming removed 4 bases at V and 0 bases at J, with 22 bases between. The CDR3 loop is CASSSHTTRGASSYEQYF. CDR3 DNA: TGTGCCAGCAGTTCACACACCACCCGGGGAGCCTCCTCCTACGAGCAGTACTTC.

The V call is TRBV7-3, the J call TRBJ2-1; D possibly uses TRBD1 or TRBD2 (6 bases each). This CDR3 has 16 residues. The germline V gene has CDR1 SGHTA and CDR2 FQGTGA. V dropped 1 base and J dropped 5 bases, with 15 bases sitting between them. The CDR3: CASSLKMSGADNEQFF. CDR3 coding DNA: TGTGCCAGCAGCTTAAAGATGTCGGGGGCTGACAATGAGCAGTTCTTC.

This clonotype was counted at least ten times. This chain joins TRBV28 and TRBJ2-6, with D hard to call. From germline, CDR1 is MDHEN and CDR2 SYDVKM. CDR3 length: 16 residues. The V end lost 5 bases, the J end lost 0 bases, and 11 bases lay between the germline ends. The CDR3 is CASSPAHNSGANVLTF. In DNA, the CDR3 is TGTGCCAGCAGTCCGGCCCATAACTCTGGGGCCAACGTCCTGACTTTC.

This clonotype was seen only a few times. Written as DNA, the CDR3 is TGTGCCAGCAGTTTAGCGGGGCAGCTTTTGTACAATGAGCAGTTCTTC. Translation: CASSLAGQLLYNEQFF. The chain couples TRBV12-3 or TRBV12-4 to TRBJ2-1; a possible D gene is TRBD1 (5 bases). The CDR3 has 16 residues. Trimming cost V 0 bases and J 4 bases, with 13 bases left between them.

This chain joins TRBV28 and TRBJ2-2; D is uncertain. Trimming removed 3 bases from V and 4 bases from J, with 12 bases in between. The germline gives CDR1 MDHEN, CDR2 SYDVKM. This CDR3 has 15 residues. The CDR3 sequence: CASSFRARGTGELFF. The CDR3 region has the DNA TGTGCCAGCAGTTTTCGGGCCAGAGGCACCGGGGAGCTGTTTTTT.

This clonotype was seen a handful of times. J is TRBJ2-7 and V is TRBV11-3; D ambiguous. V lost 5 bases to trimming and J lost 3 bases, with 8 bases between them. Germline loops: CDR1 SGHNT, CDR2 YENEEA. The CDR3 consists of 12 residues. The CDR3: CASSRVNYEQYF. For the CDR3, the DNA is TGTGCCAGCAGCCGAGTCAACTACGAGCAGTACTTC.

The chain combines TRBV7-3 with TRBJ2-3, with D tentatively TRBD2 (5 bases). CDR3 length: 14 amino acids. The germline CDR1 and CDR2 sequences are SGHTA and FQGTGA. V was cut by 5 bases and J by 2 bases, with 11 bases left in between. Here the CDR3 DNA reads TGTGCCAGCAGCCAGGACTTCGCCACAGATACGCAGTATTTT. Translated: CASSQDFATDTQYF.

The rearrangement uses TRBV20-1 and TRBJ2-5, with D unresolved. The CDR3 has 13 residues. The germline V gene has CDR1 DFQATT and CDR2 SNEGSKA (reference sequence). Trimming took off 6 bases at V and 5 bases at J, with 16 bases between the two ends. CDR3 sequence (DNA): TGCAGTGCCCGGGCCGGAAATAGGGAGACCCAGTACTTC. Protein: CSARAGNRETQYF.

V is TRBV20-1 and J is TRBJ2-1, with 12 bases fitting TRBD2. CDR1 and CDR2 (germline): DFQATT, SNEGSKA (reference sequence). The CDR3 totals 15 residues. Trimming at V came to 0 bases and at J to 5 bases, leaving 2 bases not matched to a gene. The CDR3 sequence: CSARDPSGGDNEQFF. CDR3 coding DNA: TGCAGTGCTAGAGATCCTAGCGGGGGGGACAATGAGCAGTTCTTC.

The chain uses TRBV20-1 and TRBJ1-2; D is unresolved. Germline V gene sequence: CDR1 DFQATT, CDR2 SNEGSKA (reference sequence). The CDR3 is 12 amino acids. V was clipped by 0 bases and J by 10 bases, with 12 bases between them. Written as DNA, the CDR3 is TGCAGTGCTAGAGATTCCGGGGTCTACTACACCTTC. Amino acids: CSARDSGVYYTF.

This clonotype was seen more than once but under ten times. V is TRBV2 and J is TRBJ2-3; D gene unclear. The V and J ends lost 6 bases and 5 bases respectively, with 9 bases between them. This CDR3 is built from 12 residues. Looked up from germline, CDR1 is SNHLY and CDR2 is FYNNEI. CDR3 region: CASRETRDTQYF. The CDR3, as DNA: TGTGCCAGCAGGGAGACGAGAGATACGCAGTATTTT.

The chain is built from TRBV4-2 and TRBJ2-3, with D possibly being TRBD1 or TRBD2 (5 bases each). Trimming removed 0 bases at V and 2 bases at J, with 9 bases between. CDR1 and CDR2 from the germline V gene are LGHNA and YNFKEQ. The CDR3 extends over 15 amino acids. The CDR3 here is CASSQEGVSTDTQYF. CDR3 coding DNA: TGTGCCAGCAGCCAAGAGGGGGTTTCCACAGATACGCAGTATTTT.